This T cell receptor beta chain was captured in a study of PD-1 blockade in classical Hodgkin lymphoma. After autologous stem cell transplantation all patients relapsed, and prior brentuximab vedotin exposure differed between cohorts. Assay used: immunoSEQ multiplex PCR; TCRdb lists only in-frame clones, some missing. The table shows tens of thousands of clones, with 70% occurring only once. The sequenced sample was peripheral blood mononuclear cells (PBMCs), obtained before the second cycle of nivolumab. The sequence was collected from a human donor with classical Hodgkin lymphoma.

CDR3 nucleotides: TGTGCCAGCAGCTTAGATCATGGAGTGACTGAAGCTTTCTTT. Its translation: CASSLDHGVTEAFF. V is TRBV7-8 and J is TRBJ1-1, with unresolved D. This CDR3 is 14 amino acids long. Germline V gives CDR1 SGHVS, CDR2 FQNEAQ. Trimming stripped 1 base from V and 5 bases from J, with 11 bases between.